The 28 T cell receptor beta chains listed next were all sequenced from one sample in a study of blood T cell repertoires in COVID-19. Clones were read by immunoSEQ multiplex PCR, and TCRdb kept only the in-frame ones, dropping some. The sample gives about 670,000 clones, 90% of which show up once; roughly 0.25% is in the top ten. Input material: peripheral blood. Receptors were obtained from a woman under 30 with acute or convalescent COVID-19.

The chain uses TRBV29-1 and TRBJ1-2; D call uncertain. This CDR3 contains 15 residues. Trimming took off 4 bases at V and 2 bases at J, with 17 bases between the two ends. The germline gives CDR1 SQVTM, CDR2 ANQGSEA. In DNA, the CDR3 is TGCAGCGTTGCTACCCCCACGCATTTCAACTATGGCTACACCTTC. Translating it yields CSVATPTHFNYGYTF.

This clone appeared a single time. The chain has TRBV5-3 and TRBJ1-2, with TRBD1 matching 7 bases. TRBV5-3 is designated an ORF whose function remains uncertain. J was trimmed by 6 bases and V by 0 bases; bases with no gene match: 5. The CDR3 spans 14 residues. The CDR3 is CARSLGRGPDGYTF. The CDR3 DNA reads TGTGCCAGAAGCTTGGGTAGGGGGCCGGATGGCTACACCTTC.

The rearrangement links TRBV28 to TRBJ2-7; a weak D match, TRBD2 (7 bases). The germline gives CDR1 MDHEN, CDR2 SYDVKM. CDR3 length: 14 amino acids. V lost 5 bases, J lost 1 base, and 12 bases lay in between. CDR3 in amino acids: CASSQQGGSYEQYF. The CDR3 bases are TGTGCCAGCAGTCAACAGGGAGGGTCCTACGAGCAGTACTTC. The full variable domain, with the rest looked up from reference TRBV28 and TRBJ2-7, is DVKVTQSSRYLVKRTGEKVFLECVQDMDHENMFWYRQDPGLGLRLIYFSYDVKMKEKGDIPEGYSVSREKKERFSLILESASTNQTSMYLCASSQQGGSYEQYFGPGTRLTVT.

The chain is built from TRBV27 and TRBJ2-3, with D hard to call. The CDR3 is made up of 13 amino acids. Between the trimmed V and J ends, which lost 6 bases and 7 bases, there was a span of 14 bases. Per the germline V gene, CDR1 is MNHEY and CDR2 is SMNVEV (reference sequence). The CDR3 region is CASSASRLNTQYF. In nucleotides, the CDR3 is TGTGCCAGCAGCGCCTCCAGACTTAATACGCAGTATTTT.

The DNA of the CDR3 is TGCGCCAGCAGCCTCGCGCGGTACAATCAGCCCCAGCATTTT. Translated: CASSLARYNQPQHF. J is TRBJ1-5 and V is TRBV4-1; no clear D. Germline V gene data show CDR1 as MGHRA and CDR2 as YSYEKL. The V and J ends lost 4 bases and 3 bases respectively, with 10 bases between them. The CDR3 has 14 amino acids.

The V call is TRBV20-1, the J call TRBJ1-1, with no clear D. V lost 6 bases, J lost 4 bases, and 6 bases lay in between. The germline CDR1 and CDR2 sequences are DFQATT and SNEGSKA (reference sequence). The CDR3 is 10 amino acids. The CDR3 region is CSATITEAFF. The CDR3 nucleotides are TGCAGTGCAACAATCACTGAAGCTTTCTTT.

The genes are TRBV7-6 and TRBJ2-7; TRBD2 matches 7 bases. Germline lookup yields CDR1 SGHVS and CDR2 FNYEAQ. The J segment lost 5 bases and the V segment lost 1 base, leaving 8 bases of the junction unmatched. The CDR3 runs to 15 residues. The CDR3 region is CASSLVGGSTHEQYF. The DNA of the CDR3 is TGTGCCAGCAGCTTAGTCGGGGGGTCCACGCACGAGCAGTACTTC. Looking up the rest from reference TRBV7-6 and TRBJ2-7 gives the full variable domain: GAGVSQSPRYKVTKRGQDVALRCDPISGHVSLYWYRQALGQGPEFLTYFNYEAQQDKSGLPNDRFSAERPEGSISTLTIQRTEQRDSAMYRCASSLVGGSTHEQYFGPGTRLTVT.

Notes on this clone: At one end the junction does not follow the germline gene, possibly because of a read error. The genes are TRBV2 and TRBJ2-1; TRBD1 aligns across 9 bases. The CDR3 extends over 13 amino acids. Germline loops: CDR1 SNHLY, CDR2 FYNNEI. This CDR3 reads CASREGTGYEQFF. The CDR3 DNA reads TGTGCCAGCAGGGAAGGGACAGGGTATGAGCAGTTCTTC.

This sequence joins TRBV30 and TRBJ1-2; TRBD1 is a possible D gene (6 bases). The length of the CDR3 is 19 residues. V shed 5 bases and J shed 4 bases, with 32 bases lying between them. The germline gives CDR1 GTSNPN, CDR2 SVGIG (reference sequence). The CDR3 is CAWGGGRRGAPHGGYGYTF. DNA of the CDR3: TGTGCCTGGGGAGGTGGGAGGCGGGGGGCGCCTCATGGTGGCTATGGCTACACCTTC.

The gene calls are TRBV6-5 and TRBJ1-3, with D possibly being TRBD1 (5 bases). CDR3 length: 14 amino acids. CDR1 MNHEY and CDR2 SVGAGI come from the germline V gene. V lost 5 bases, J lost 8 bases, and 16 bases lay in between. The CDR3 DNA sequence: TGTGCCAGCAGTCCGGACCCGGGGGTAGACACCATATATTTT. It translates to CASSPDPGVDTIYF.

The rearrangement links TRBV4-1 to TRBJ1-4, with a tentative D call TRBD1 (6 bases). Germline assignment: CDR1 MGHRA and CDR2 YSYEKL. The germline V and J ends were trimmed by 0 bases and 3 bases, with 8 bases remaining between them. The CDR3 runs to 15 residues. CDR3 sequence reads: CASSQDWTANEKLFF. The CDR3 bases are TGCGCCAGCAGCCAAGATTGGACAGCTAATGAAAAACTGTTTTTT.

This chain uses TRBV2 with TRBJ2-6, with D perhaps TRBD2 (6 bases). Trimming cost V 1 base and J 0 bases, with 13 bases left between them. Germline values: CDR1 SNHLY, CDR2 FYNNEI. The length of the CDR3 is 18 residues. The CDR3 here is CASSEDQGDFSGANVLTF. CDR3 nucleotide sequence: TGTGCCAGCAGTGAAGACCAAGGGGACTTCTCTGGGGCCAACGTCCTGACTTTC.

The V and J genes are TRBV19 and TRBJ1-2; the D is unclear. Germline-derived CDR1 and CDR2 are LNHDA and SQIVND (reference sequence). V gave up 2 bases and J gave up 4 bases, with 20 bases separating them. There are 17 residues in the CDR3. CDR3: CASSISIWGGLGYGYTF. In DNA, the CDR3 is TGTGCCAGTAGTATATCGATTTGGGGAGGTCTCGGCTATGGCTACACCTTC.

The chain couples TRBV6-2 or TRBV6-3 to TRBJ1-1; TRBD1 might be the D (5 bases). V lost 6 bases, J lost 3 bases, and 14 bases lay in between. CDR3 length: 14 amino acids. Germline V gene lookup returns CDR1 MNHEY and CDR2 SVGEGT. The CDR3 loop is CASSPGGPYTEAFF. Here the CDR3 DNA reads TGTGCCAGCAGCCCGGGGGGTCCCTACACTGAAGCTTTCTTT.

The rearrangement uses TRBV5-6 and TRBJ2-7, with 7 bases aligning to TRBD1. There are 15 residues in the CDR3. V was clipped by 0 bases and J by 2 bases; unmatched bases: 5. CDR1 and CDR2 (germline): SGHDT, YYEEEE. The DNA for the CDR3 is TGTGCCAGCAGCTTGGTGGACAGGTTTGCCTACGAGCAGTACTTC. It encodes CASSLVDRFAYEQYF.

The chain employs TRBV9 and TRBJ1-2, with TRBD1 as a possible D gene (6 bases). This CDR3 is built from 12 residues. Trimming cost V 3 bases and J 8 bases, with 11 bases left between them. Germline V lookup: CDR1 SGDLS, CDR2 YYNGEE. CDR3 sequence (DNA): TGTGCCAGCAGCGCCACAGGGCAGGGCTACACCTTC. This translates into CASSATGQGYTF.

This clone was detected a few times. This chain uses TRBV6-5 with TRBJ1-5; weak D call: TRBD1 (6 bases). V lost 9 bases, J lost 4 bases, and 10 bases lay in between. Germline CDR1 reads MNHEY; CDR2 reads SVGAGI. The CDR3 spans 12 residues. CDR3 sequence: CASRTENQPQHF. CDR3 bases: TGTGCCAGTCGGACAGAAAATCAGCCCCAGCATTTT.

The V gene is TRBV28, the J gene TRBJ1-5, with D perhaps matching TRBD1 (5 bases). V was trimmed by 2 bases and J by 4 bases, leaving 15 bases between them. The CDR3 contains 16 residues. Germline-derived CDR1 and CDR2 are MDHEN and SYDVKM. CDR3 sequence: CASSLGGADLNQPQHF. CDR3 DNA: TGTGCCAGCAGTTTAGGTGGGGCAGATCTTAATCAGCCCCAGCATTTT.

This chain uses TRBV7-2 with TRBJ1-5; D gene uncertain. The germline V gene encodes CDR1 SGHTA and CDR2 FQGNSA. With 2 bases removed from V and 4 bases from J, the gap between germline ends came to 12 bases. This CDR3 has 15 residues. CDR3 sequence reads: CASSLSGIDNQPQHF. CDR3 in DNA: TGTGCCAGCAGCTTATCCGGGATCGATAATCAGCCCCAGCATTTT.

The chain carries TRBV3-1 (or the pseudogene TRBV3-2) and TRBJ1-1, with D possibly being TRBD1 (6 bases). The CDR3 is made up of 15 amino acids. Germline values: CDR1 LGHDT, CDR2 YNNKEL (reference sequence). With 1 base removed from V and 8 bases from J, the gap between germline ends came to 17 bases. The CDR3 coding sequence is TGTGCCAGCAGCCAAGGAGTCGTACAGGGTTGGGAAGCTTTCTTT. This translates into CASSQGVVQGWEAFF.

The chain has TRBV3-1 (or the pseudogene TRBV3-2) and TRBJ1-2, with TRBD1 identical over 10 bases. Germline CDR1 LGHDT, CDR2 YNNKEL (reference sequence). V dropped 6 bases and J dropped 2; count of bases not matched to a gene: 6. This CDR3 contains 15 residues. In DNA form, the CDR3 reads TGTGCCAGCAGGGCAGACAGGGGGCTAAACTATGGCTACACCTTC. Its translation: CASRADRGLNYGYTF.

CDR3 amino acids: CASSLGSTTNQPQHF. Here the CDR3 DNA reads TGTGCCAGCAGCTTGGGTTCGACAACCAATCAGCCCCAGCATTTT. The genes are TRBV5-6 and TRBJ1-5; D call uncertain. The CDR3 consists of 15 residues. V was shortened by 0 bases and J by 3 bases, with 10 bases between the two germline ends. Germline values: CDR1 SGHDT, CDR2 YYEEEE.

This chain links TRBV4-1 with TRBJ2-3; TRBD1 agrees at 9 bases. Germline V CDR1 and CDR2: MGHRA, YSYEKL. This CDR3 spans 19 amino acids. V was pared by 1 base and J by 4 bases, with 15 bases of the junction left unmatched. CDR3: CASSQGGWWVQGAADTQYF. The CDR3 DNA follows: TGCGCCAGCAGCCAAGGGGGGTGGTGGGTACAGGGGGCAGCAGATACGCAGTATTTT.

V usage is TRBV4-1 and J usage is TRBJ2-1; no reliable D call. Germline V gene sequence: CDR1 MGHRA, CDR2 YSYEKL. The CDR3 runs 16 residues. V was clipped by 0 bases and J by 5 bases, with 14 bases between them. In DNA form, the CDR3 reads TGCGCCAGCAGCCAAGAGGGTTGGCTGACAAACAATGAGCAGTTCTTC. Translated, it gives CASSQEGWLTNNEQFF.

This clone was counted a few times. The chain employs TRBV2 and TRBJ1-4, with D maybe TRBD1 (6 bases). V dropped 7 bases and J dropped 0 bases, with 15 bases sitting between them. The CDR3 loop spans 16 amino acids. CDR1 and CDR2 (germline): SNHLY, FYNNEI. The CDR3 protein is CASIRTVPATNEKLFF. As DNA, the CDR3 is TGTGCCAGCATTCGGACAGTCCCTGCAACTAATGAAAAACTGTTTTTT. The full variable domain, completed using reference TRBV2 and TRBJ1-4, is EPEVTQTPSHQVTQMGQEVILRCVPISNHLYFYWYRQILGQKVEFLVSFYNNEISEKSEIFDDQFSVERPDGSNFTLKIRSTKLEDSAMYFCASIRTVPATNEKLFFGSGTQLSVL.

The V call is TRBV2, the J call TRBJ1-1; D is undetermined. This CDR3 is built from 11 residues. CDR1 SNHLY and CDR2 FYNNEI come from the germline V gene. The ends were cut back, 7 bases at V and 6 bases at J, with 9 bases in the middle. The CDR3 sequence is CASIRRAEAFF. The CDR3 DNA is TGTGCCAGCATTCGGAGGGCTGAAGCTTTCTTT. Full variable domain (missing parts from reference TRBV2 and TRBJ1-1): EPEVTQTPSHQVTQMGQEVILRCVPISNHLYFYWYRQILGQKVEFLVSFYNNEISEKSEIFDDQFSVERPDGSNFTLKIRSTKLEDSAMYFCASIRRAEAFFGQGTRLTVV.

Details on this clone: One end of the junction varies from germline; a read error may be responsible. The rearrangement joins TRBV12-3 or TRBV12-4 to TRBJ2-7, with 7 bases identical to TRBD1. This CDR3 is 13 amino acids long. CDR3 DNA: TGTGCCAGCAGTTTAGGTTACAGGGGCCTAGTAAACTTC. Protein product: CASSLGYRGLVNF.

A single count supports this clone. The chain couples TRBV9 to TRBJ2-2, with 11 bases aligning to TRBD1. CDR3 length: 16 residues. V dropped 4 bases and J dropped 6; count of bases not matched to a gene: 8. Germline lookup yields CDR1 SGDLS and CDR2 YYNGEE. CDR3 DNA sequence: TGTGCCAGCAGCAAAAGGACAGGGGGCAATGCCGGGGAGCTGTTTTTT. This codes for CASSKRTGGNAGELFF.